Reported below is one T cell receptor (beta chain). Germline CDR1 and CDR2: SNHLY and FYNNEI. CDR3 length: 15 residues. Trimming at V came to 0 bases and at J to 10 bases, leaving 7 bases not matched to a gene. In the study's own analysis: Reference gene primers were amplified, and this amplification served to estimate nucleated cell counts. Repertoires were generated with immunoSEQ multiplex PCR, while TCRdb's copy carries only in-frame clones and drops some. V and J calls and clone size are copied from that table; D and trimming were computed from the DNA. The sample consists of about 65,000 clones, around four fifths of them appearing once. This sample is drawn from a study of blood T cell repertoires in COVID-19. Turning to the study itself: Spain, Italy and the United States supplied samples that represented acute and convalescent COVID-19. Nucleic acid was either cDNA or gDNA, and it came from T cells, B-cell-depleted T cells, or PBMCs.

The genes are TRBV2 and TRBJ2-1; 9 nucleotides align to TRBD1. This TCR was sampled from a man older than 75 with acute or convalescent COVID-19. Sequencing input: peripheral blood. CDR3 protein: CASSEAPGQGEEQFF. The CDR3 region has the DNA TGTGCCAGCAGTGAAGCGCCGGGACAGGGAGAAGAGCAGTTCTTC. The whole variable domain, filled in from reference TRBV2 and TRBJ2-1, reads EPEVTQTPSHQVTQMGQEVILRCVPISNHLYFYWYRQILGQKVEFLVSFYNNEISEKSEIFDDQFSVERPDGSNFTLKIRSTKLEDSAMYFCASSEAPGQGEEQFFGPGTRLTVL.